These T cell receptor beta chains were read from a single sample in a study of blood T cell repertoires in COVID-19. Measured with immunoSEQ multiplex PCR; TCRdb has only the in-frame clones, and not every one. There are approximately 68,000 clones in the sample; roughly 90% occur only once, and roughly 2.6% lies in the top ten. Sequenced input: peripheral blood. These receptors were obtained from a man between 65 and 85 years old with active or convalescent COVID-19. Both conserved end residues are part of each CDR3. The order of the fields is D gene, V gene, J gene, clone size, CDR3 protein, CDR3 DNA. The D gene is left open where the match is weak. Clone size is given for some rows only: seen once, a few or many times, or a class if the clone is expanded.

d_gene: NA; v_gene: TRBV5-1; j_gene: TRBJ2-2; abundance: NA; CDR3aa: CASSSQPTGGELFF; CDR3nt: TGCGCCAGCAGCTCCCAACCCACGGGAGGGGAGCTGTTTTTT
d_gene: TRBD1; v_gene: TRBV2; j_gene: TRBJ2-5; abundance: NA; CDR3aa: CASSWTGETQYF; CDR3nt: TGTGCCAGCAGTTGGACAGGAGAGACCCAGTACTTC
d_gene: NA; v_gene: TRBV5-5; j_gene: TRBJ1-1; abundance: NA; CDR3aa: CASSLRTDEAFF; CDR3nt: TGTGCCAGCAGCTTGAGGACAGACGAAGCTTTCTTT
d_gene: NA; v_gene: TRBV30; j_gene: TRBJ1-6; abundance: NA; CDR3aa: CAWSASRDSPLHF; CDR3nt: TGTGCCTGGAGTGCTTCGAGGGATTCACCCCTCCACTTT
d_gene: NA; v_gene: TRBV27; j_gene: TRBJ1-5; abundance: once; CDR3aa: CASSLSRGNQPQHF; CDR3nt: TGTGCCAGCAGTTTATCGAGGGGGAATCAGCCCCAGCATTTT
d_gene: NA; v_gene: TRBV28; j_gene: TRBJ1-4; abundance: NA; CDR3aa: CASSLGVFREKLFF; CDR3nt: TGTGCCAGCAGTCTCGGAGTTTTCCGGGAAAAACTGTTTTTT
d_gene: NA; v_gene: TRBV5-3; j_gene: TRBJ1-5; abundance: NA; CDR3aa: CARSLRQGYSNQPQHF; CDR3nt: TGTGCCAGAAGCTTGCGGCAGGGTTATAGCAATCAGCCCCAGCATTTT
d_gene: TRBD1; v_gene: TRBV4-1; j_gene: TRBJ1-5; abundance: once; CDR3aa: CASSRLDRFNQPQHF; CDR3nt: TGCGCCAGCAGCCGGCTGGACAGGTTCAATCAGCCCCAGCATTTT
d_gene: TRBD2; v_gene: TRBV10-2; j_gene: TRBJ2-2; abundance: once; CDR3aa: CASTSGSNPGELFF; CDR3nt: TGCGCCAGTACTAGCGGGAGTAATCCCGGGGAGCTGTTTTTT
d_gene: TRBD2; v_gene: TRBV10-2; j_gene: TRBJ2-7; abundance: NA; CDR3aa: CASRGAGGLSYEQYF; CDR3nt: TGCGCCAGCAGAGGAGCGGGAGGGCTTTCCTACGAGCAGTACTTC
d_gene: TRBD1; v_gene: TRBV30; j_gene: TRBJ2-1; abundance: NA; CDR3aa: CAWSSIGTVTYNEQFF; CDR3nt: TGTGCCTGGAGTTCAATAGGGACAGTCACCTACAATGAGCAGTTCTTC
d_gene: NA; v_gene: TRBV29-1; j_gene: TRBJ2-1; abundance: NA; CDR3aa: CSASGSSYNEQFF; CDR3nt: TGCAGCGCCAGCGGCAGCTCCTACAATGAGCAGTTCTTC
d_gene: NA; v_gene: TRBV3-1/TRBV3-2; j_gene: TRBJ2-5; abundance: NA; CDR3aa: CASSHGDNRGGQETQYF; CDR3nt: TGTGCCAGCAGCCATGGCGACAACCGGGGAGGCCAAGAGACCCAGTACTTC
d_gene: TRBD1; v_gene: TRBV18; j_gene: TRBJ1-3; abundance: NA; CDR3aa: CASSPRTGLSGNTIYF; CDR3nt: TGTGCCAGCTCACCGAGGACAGGGCTGTCTGGAAACACCATATATTTT
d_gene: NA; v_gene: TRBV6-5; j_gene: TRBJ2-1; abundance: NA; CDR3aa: CASSYSTAHNEQFF; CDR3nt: TGTGCCAGCAGTTACTCGACAGCTCACAATGAGCAGTTCTTC
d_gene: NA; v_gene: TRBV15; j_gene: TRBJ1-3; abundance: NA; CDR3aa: CATSRVLGAGLVGNTIYF; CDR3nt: TGTGCCACCAGCAGAGTACTAGGTGCGGGCCTGGTCGGAAACACCATATATTTT
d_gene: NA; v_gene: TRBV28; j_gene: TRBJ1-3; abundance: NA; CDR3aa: CASSSPGGNTIYF; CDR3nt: TGTGCCAGCAGTTCCCCCGGGGGAAACACCATATATTTT
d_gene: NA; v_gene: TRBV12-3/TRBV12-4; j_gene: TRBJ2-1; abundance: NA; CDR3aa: CASAFTSYNEQFF; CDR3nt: TGTGCCAGCGCCTTTACATCCTACAATGAGCAGTTCTTC
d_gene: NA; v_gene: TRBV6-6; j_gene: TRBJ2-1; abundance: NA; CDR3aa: CASSGAQPANEQFF; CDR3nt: TGTGCCAGCAGTGGAGCTCAGCCGGCCAATGAGCAGTTCTTC
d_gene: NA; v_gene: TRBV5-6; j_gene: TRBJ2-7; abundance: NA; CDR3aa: CASSLGEGRGYEQYF; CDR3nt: TGTGCCAGCAGCTTGGGAGAGGGCAGGGGTTACGAGCAGTACTTC
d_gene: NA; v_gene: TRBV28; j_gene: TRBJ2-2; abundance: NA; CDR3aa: CASSLEGLADTGELFF; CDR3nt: TGTGCCAGCAGTTTAGAGGGTCTAGCCGACACCGGGGAGCTGTTTTTT
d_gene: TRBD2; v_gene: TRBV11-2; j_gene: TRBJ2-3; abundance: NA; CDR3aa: CASSLSGGPADTQYF; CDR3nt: TGTGCCAGCAGCTTAAGCGGGGGTCCGGCAGATACGCAGTATTTT
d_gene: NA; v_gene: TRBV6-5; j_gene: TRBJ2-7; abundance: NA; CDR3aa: CASSSTYEQYF; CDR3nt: TGTGCCAGCAGTTCCACCTACGAGCAGTACTTC
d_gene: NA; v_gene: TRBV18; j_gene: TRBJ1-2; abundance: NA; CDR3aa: CASSLGQNYGYTF; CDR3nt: TGTGCCAGCTCACTTGGACAGAACTATGGCTACACCTTC
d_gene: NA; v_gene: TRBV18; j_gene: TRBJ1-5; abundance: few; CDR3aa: CASSPSGTRENQPQHF; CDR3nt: TGTGCCAGCTCACCCTCCGGGACAAGGGAGAATCAGCCCCAGCATTTT
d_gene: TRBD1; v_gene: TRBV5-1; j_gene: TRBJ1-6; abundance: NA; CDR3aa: CASSTDRGNSPLHF; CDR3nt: TGCGCCAGCAGCACGGACAGGGGAAATTCACCCCTCCACTTT
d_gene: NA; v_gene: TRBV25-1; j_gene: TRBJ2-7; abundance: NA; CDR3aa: CASKSSGDYEQYF; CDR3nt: TGTGCCAGCAAATCCTCGGGAGACTACGAGCAGTACTTC
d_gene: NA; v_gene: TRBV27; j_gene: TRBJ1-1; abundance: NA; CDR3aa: CASSPLLGEAEAFF; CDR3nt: TGTGCCAGCAGTCCCTTGTTGGGGGAGGCTGAAGCTTTCTTT
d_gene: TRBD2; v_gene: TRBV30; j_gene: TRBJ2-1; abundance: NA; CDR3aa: CAWMWGEGPRQFF; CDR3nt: TGTGCCTGGATGTGGGGGGAGGGACCCCGTCAGTTCTTC
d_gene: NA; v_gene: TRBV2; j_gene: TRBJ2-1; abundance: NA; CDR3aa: CASTAELSYNEQFF; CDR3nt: TGTGCCAGCACTGCCGAACTCTCCTACAATGAGCAGTTCTTC
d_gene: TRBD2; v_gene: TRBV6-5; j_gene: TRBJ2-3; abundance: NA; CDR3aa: CASSSFGTRGDTQYF; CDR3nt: TGTGCCAGCAGTTCTTTTGGGACTAGGGGAGATACGCAGTATTTT
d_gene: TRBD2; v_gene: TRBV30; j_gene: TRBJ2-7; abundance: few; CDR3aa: CAWSSRASGSFEQYF; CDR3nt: TGTGCCTGGAGCTCCCGGGCTAGCGGGAGTTTCGAGCAGTACTTC
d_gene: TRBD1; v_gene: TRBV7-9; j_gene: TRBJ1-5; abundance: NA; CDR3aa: CASSLGTGGFPQPQHF; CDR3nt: TGTGCCAGCAGCTTAGGGACAGGGGGCTTTCCTCAGCCCCAGCATTTT
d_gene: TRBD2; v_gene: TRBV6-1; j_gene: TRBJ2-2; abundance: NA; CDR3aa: CASSARSGSGTGELFF; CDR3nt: TGTGCCAGCAGTGCCCGTAGCGGGAGCGGCACCGGGGAGCTGTTTTTT
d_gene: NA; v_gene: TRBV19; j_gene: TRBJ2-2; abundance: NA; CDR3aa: CASSATPVPVAGLPFF; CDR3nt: TGTGCCAGTAGTGCCACGCCGGTGCCCGTCGCGGGACTTCCGTTTTTT
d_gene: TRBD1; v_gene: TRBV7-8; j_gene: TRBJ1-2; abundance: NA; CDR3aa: CASSLGTGSGYTF; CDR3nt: TGTGCCAGCAGTTTGGGGACAGGGAGCGGCTACACCTTC
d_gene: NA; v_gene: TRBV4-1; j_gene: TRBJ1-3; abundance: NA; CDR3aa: CASSQESSTIYF; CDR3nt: TGCGCCAGCAGCCAAGAGTCGAGCACCATATATTTT
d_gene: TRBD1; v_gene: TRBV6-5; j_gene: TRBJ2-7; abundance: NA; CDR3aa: CASTTGGAAYEQYF; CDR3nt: TGTGCCAGCACTACAGGGGGCGCAGCTTACGAGCAGTACTTC
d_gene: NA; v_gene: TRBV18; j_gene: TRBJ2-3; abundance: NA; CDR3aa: CASSPLSGTDTQYF; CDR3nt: TGTGCCAGCTCACCACTTAGCGGCACAGATACGCAGTATTTT
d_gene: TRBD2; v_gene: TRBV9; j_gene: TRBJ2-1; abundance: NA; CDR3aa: CASSVVGSGGLKYNEQFF; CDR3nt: TGTGCCAGCAGCGTAGTAGGTAGCGGGGGCCTCAAATACAATGAGCAGTTCTTC
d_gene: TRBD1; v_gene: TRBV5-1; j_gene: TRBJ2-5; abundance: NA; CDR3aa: CASSLQTGDFQETQYF; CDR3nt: TGCGCCAGCAGCTTGCAGACAGGGGATTTCCAAGAGACCCAGTACTTC
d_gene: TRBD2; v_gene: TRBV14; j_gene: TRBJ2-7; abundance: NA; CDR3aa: CASSRSSGAYEQYF; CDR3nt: TGTGCCAGCAGCCGATCGAGCGGGGCCTACGAGCAGTACTTC
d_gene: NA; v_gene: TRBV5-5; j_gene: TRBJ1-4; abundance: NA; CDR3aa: CASSTGQRNEKLFF; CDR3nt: TGTGCCAGCAGTACGGGACAAAGGAATGAAAAACTGTTTTTT
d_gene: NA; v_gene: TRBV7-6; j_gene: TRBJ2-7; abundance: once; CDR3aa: CASSADRYEQYF; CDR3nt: TGTGCCAGCAGCGCAGACAGATACGAGCAGTACTTC
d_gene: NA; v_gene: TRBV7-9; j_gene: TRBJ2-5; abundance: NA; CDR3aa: CASSLVVTGQETQYF; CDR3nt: TGTGCCAGCAGCTTAGTCGTGACGGGGCAAGAGACCCAGTACTTC
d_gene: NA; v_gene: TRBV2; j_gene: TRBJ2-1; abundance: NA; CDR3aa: CASGLGGGGVKFF; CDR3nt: TGTGCCAGCGGATTGGGCGGAGGCGGGGTCAAGTTCTTC
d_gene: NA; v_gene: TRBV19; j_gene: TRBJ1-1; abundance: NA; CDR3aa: CASSSTGNTEAFF; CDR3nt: TGTGCCAGTAGCTCGACGGGGAACACTGAAGCTTTCTTT